This record concerns one TCR beta chain sequence. These data come from a study of blood T cell repertoires in COVID-19. Study in general: The analysed material was cDNA or gDNA that came from T cells, B-cell-depleted T cells, or PBMCs.

V shed 5 bases and J 1 base; nucleotides not matched to a gene: 10. There are 18 residues in the CDR3. Per the germline V gene, CDR1 is SGHTA and CDR2 is FQGNSA. Assay: immunoSEQ multiplex PCR; the TCRdb copy retains only in-frame clones and omits some. The table includes roughly 150,000 clones, around 83% detected once. This clonotype originated in a woman aged 45-60 years with acute or convalescent COVID-19. Sequences were obtained from peripheral blood. J is TRBJ2-6 and V is TRBV7-2; 8 nucleotides align to TRBD1. Here the CDR3 reads CASSPRDRSYSGANVLTF. CDR3 nucleotide sequence: TGTGCCAGCAGCCCCCGGGACAGGTCTTATTCTGGGGCCAACGTCCTGACTTTC.